The rows below give T cell receptor beta chains drawn from one sample of a study of blood T cells in healthy people across ages. One entry per CDR3 protein results from TCRdb running MiXCR on the 5' RACE reads. The table includes approximately 780,000 distinct CDR3 sequences, roughly 25% detected once. These data also featured in a second study, about T cells of mothers and their children.

Sequencing was performed on blood. The receptors here all came from a boy between 10 and 17 years old in good health. Each CDR3 is given with its conserved first and last residue.

j_gene	v_gene	CDR3aa
TRBJ1-2	TRBV6-5	CASSPGLNYGYTF
TRBJ2-5	TRBV5-1	CASSPRTGGGLETQCF
TRBJ2-4	TRBV20-1	CSARHDLRNIQYF
TRBJ1-2	TRBV5-1	CASSLGQAGDGYTF
TRBJ2-1	TRBV7-6	CASSWGLRSYNEQFF
TRBJ1-4	TRBV20-1	CSTPTEANEKLFF
-	TRBV6-1	CASTPTTSGGHEQFF
TRBJ2-1	TRBV10-2	CASTPFLTDEQFF
-	TRBV19	CASSIRRSSGTYEQYF
TRBJ2-3	TRBV7-3	CASSLIWGSTDTQYF
TRBJ2-5	TRBV29-1	CSVEDAPSQETQYF
TRBJ2-3	TRBV5-5	CASSLDSQTTQYF
TRBJ1-5	TRBV10-3	CAISEHEDSNQPQHF
TRBJ1-5	TRBV19	CASKGTFGNQPQHF
TRBJ1-1	TRBV20-1	CRPLWAGEVNTEAFF
TRBJ2-1	TRBV5-1	CASREGNEQFF
TRBJ2-2	TRBV6-1	CASREQLTANTGELFF
TRBJ1-4	TRBV18	CASSPHESGRFGKLFF
-	TRBV27	CASSQGLAGNNEQFF